These 10 T cell receptor beta chains were sequenced from one sample in a study of identifying expanded T cells in peripheral blood. Generated by immunoSEQ multiplex PCR, the TCRdb table keeps only in-frame clones and is missing some. Seen here are about 90,000 clones, about 88% observed once, and the top ten hold 4.5%. The sequenced sample consisted of blood. These receptor sequences come from a person between 18 and 75 years old in good health.

The chain links TRBV19 to TRBJ1-1, with D unresolved. Looked up from germline, CDR1 is LNHDA and CDR2 is SQIVND (reference sequence). The CDR3 is 13 amino acids. Trimming took 7 bases from V and 5 from J, leaving 14 bases between them. As DNA, the CDR3 is TGTGCCAGTAAGGTCCCGCCTGGGACTGAAGCTTTCTTT. This translates into CASKVPPGTEAFF.

The chain has TRBV9 and TRBJ1-1; D is undetermined. CDR3 length equals 14 residues. Germline V gene data show CDR1 as SGDLS and CDR2 as YYNGEE. The V gene lost 3 bases and the J gene lost 4 bases, with 13 bases spanning the gap. This CDR3 is CASSAESVGTEAFF. In DNA form, the CDR3 reads TGTGCCAGCAGCGCAGAGTCGGTCGGCACTGAAGCTTTCTTT. Full variable domain (outside the CDR3, taken from reference TRBV9 and TRBJ1-1): DSGVTQTPKHLITATGQRVTLRCSPRSGDLSVYWYQQSLDQGLQFLIQYYNGEERAKGNILERFSAQQFPDLHSELNLSSLELGDSALYFCASSAESVGTEAFFGQGTRLTVV.

The chain has TRBV5-6 and TRBJ1-1; D call uncertain. The length of the CDR3 is 13 residues. Germline V CDR1 and CDR2: SGHDT, YYEEEE. The germline V and J ends were trimmed by 2 bases and 8 bases, with 13 bases remaining between them. CDR3 residues: CASSFSTRGEAFF. In DNA form, the CDR3 reads TGTGCCAGCAGCTTTTCGACCAGAGGGGAAGCTTTCTTT.

The rearrangement joins TRBV2 to TRBJ1-2; no clear D gene. The CDR3 contains 13 residues. The ends were cut back, 8 bases at V and 8 bases at J, with 18 bases in the middle. CDR1 is SNHLY, CDR2 FYNNEI, per germline. The CDR3 region is CASLSPGGGGYTF. DNA for the CDR3: TGTGCCAGCTTAAGTCCGGGAGGAGGAGGCTACACCTTC.

Only one count was recorded for this clone. CDR3 loop: CASSIVQGSDGYTF. In DNA form, the CDR3 reads TGTGCCAGTAGTATAGTCCAGGGCAGTGATGGCTACACCTTC. This chain joins TRBV19 and TRBJ1-2, with D perhaps matching TRBD1 (5 bases). This CDR3 has 14 residues. Germline CDR1 is LNHDA and CDR2 is SQIVND (reference sequence). The ends were cut back, 1 base at V and 6 bases at J, with 12 bases in the middle.

This rearrangement joins TRBV2 to TRBJ2-2; D call uncertain. V dropped 7 bases and J dropped 6 bases, with 15 bases sitting between them. Looked up from germline, CDR1 is SNHLY and CDR2 is FYNNEI. CDR3 length: 14 amino acids. DNA for the CDR3: TGTGCCAGCACCTTGACGTTGGGATCCGGGGAGCTGTTTTTT. As protein: CASTLTLGSGELFF.

This clone was recorded only once. The rearrangement uses TRBV19 and TRBJ1-1; tentative D call: TRBD1 (6 bases). The CDR3 covers 12 residues. V was pared by 1 base and J by 11 bases, with 11 bases between. From germline, CDR1 is LNHDA and CDR2 SQIVND (reference sequence). The CDR3 sequence: CASSIVAGDAFF. CDR3 in DNA: TGTGCCAGTAGTATAGTGGCAGGGGACGCTTTCTTT.

The rearrangement joins TRBV5-8 to TRBJ1-1, with D uncertain. The CDR3 covers 13 residues. V was cut by 4 bases and J by 2 bases, with 9 bases left in between. Germline V gives CDR1 SGHTS, CDR2 YDEGEE. The CDR3 loop is CASSREVNTEAFF. The DNA for the CDR3 is TGTGCCAGCAGCAGAGAGGTAAACACTGAAGCTTTCTTT.

The V and J genes are TRBV7-9 and TRBJ2-5, with D tentatively TRBD2 (7 bases). The V gene lost 9 bases and the J gene lost 5 bases, with 25 bases spanning the gap. The germline V gene has CDR1 SEHNR and CDR2 FQNEAQ (reference sequence). There are 16 residues in the CDR3. The CDR3 spells CASGPQGGFLTETQYF. The CDR3 DNA reads TGTGCCAGTGGCCCACAGGGAGGGTTTTTGACGGAGACCCAGTACTTC.

This rearrangement joins TRBV30 to TRBJ1-4; a possible D gene is TRBD1 (5 bases). V lost 1 base, J lost 0 bases, and 21 bases lay in between. The germline gives CDR1 GTSNPN, CDR2 SVGIG (reference sequence). The CDR3 runs 19 residues. CDR3 in amino acids: CAWSAGDGERDATNEKLFF. CDR3 DNA sequence: TGTGCCTGGAGTGCGGGGGACGGCGAACGAGATGCAACTAATGAAAAACTGTTTTTT. Using reference TRBV30 and TRBJ1-4 for the parts outside the CDR3, the full variable domain is SQTIHQWPATLVQPVGSPLSLECTVEGTSNPNLYWYRQAAGRGLQLLFYSVGIGQISSEVPQNLSASRPQDRQFILSSKKLLLSDSGFYLCAWSAGDGERDATNEKLFFGSGTQLSVL.